This entry is about one T cell receptor (beta chain). Original handling: Reference gene primer amplification gave estimated nucleated cell counts. Profiled with immunoSEQ multiplex PCR; TCRdb holds only in-frame clones, not every one. V, J and clone size reflect that table, while D and trimming were determined from the DNA. Of under 150,000 clones detected, 85% to 90% appear once; the ten largest clones hold roughly 10%. The source of the sample is a study of blood T cell repertoires in COVID-19. The sample consisted of peripheral blood. The source is a man aged 45-60 years with active or convalescent COVID-19.

For the CDR3, the DNA is TGTGCCAGCAGCTTTACAGACGAGCAGTACTTC. This codes for CASSFTDEQYF. The genes are TRBV7-9 and TRBJ2-7; D remains unclear. The germline V gene encodes CDR1 SEHNR and CDR2 FQNEAQ (reference sequence). CDR3 length equals 11 residues. V shed 3 bases and J shed 5 bases, with 5 bases lying between them.